This T cell receptor beta chain was recorded in a study of cytomegalovirus exposure and HLA in healthy donors. Remarks on this clone: The junction does not match germline at one end; this may be a read error. The identical CDR3 is also encoded by other nucleotide sequences in the sample.

The study ran its PCR with 60 Vbeta and 13 Jbeta primers. Profiled with immunoSEQ multiplex PCR; TCRdb holds only in-frame clones, not every one. The table shows about 140,000 clones, with roughly 86% occurring only once. The germline gives CDR1 SNHLY, CDR2 FYNNEI. CDR3 length equals 12 residues. This TCR came from a woman between 35 and 50 years old in good health and CMV-seronegative. The V and J genes are TRBV2 and TRBJ2-7, with 7 bases identical to TRBD1. The sequenced sample consisted of PBMCs. The CDR3 coding sequence is TGTGCTAGCAGTGACAGGGCCTACGAGCAGTACTTC. It encodes CASSDRAYEQYF.